Shown below are 14 T cell receptor beta chains from a single sample sequenced in a study of T cells after somatic rescue of genetic block. Assay used: immunoSEQ multiplex PCR; TCRdb lists only in-frame clones, some missing. The sample holds approximately 88,000 clones, around 89% seen once. The sample taken for sequencing was peripheral blood mononuclear cells (PBMCs). The receptors here all came from a young woman.

The chain is built from TRBV12-5 and TRBJ2-3, with unresolved D. The V end was cut by 7 bases, the J end by 0 bases, with 5 bases between. The CDR3 has 12 residues. CDR1 LGHNT and CDR2 FRNRAP come from the germline V gene. The CDR3 loop is CASVGSTDTQYF. For the CDR3, the DNA is TGTGCTAGTGTCGGAAGCACAGATACGCAGTATTTT.

This clone was observed a single time. V and J are TRBV28 and TRBJ2-2; D not resolved. Germline V gene sequence: CDR1 MDHEN, CDR2 SYDVKM. The CDR3 has 13 amino acids. V gave up 6 bases and J gave up 0 bases, with 5 bases separating them. CDR3 loop: CASSGANTGELFF. CDR3 bases: TGTGCCAGCAGCGGCGCGAACACCGGGGAGCTGTTTTTT.

The V call is TRBV19, the J call TRBJ1-2; 7 nucleotides align to TRBD1. The trim removed 0 bases at V and 8 bases at J, leaving 6 bases unmatched. Germline V gene lookup returns CDR1 LNHDA and CDR2 SQIVND (reference sequence). CDR3 length: 14 amino acids. The CDR3 here is CASSIDLEGAGYTF. For the CDR3, the DNA is TGTGCCAGTAGTATAGATCTGGAGGGGGCGGGCTACACCTTC.

The rearrangement uses TRBV14 and TRBJ1-2, with D perhaps TRBD1 (6 bases). CDR1 and CDR2 from the germline V gene are SGHDN and FVKESK. The length of the CDR3 is 13 residues. Trimming removed 3 bases from V and 3 bases from J, with 8 bases in between. CDR3 sequence: CASSQDRDYGYTF. The CDR3 coding sequence is TGTGCCAGCAGCCAGGACAGAGACTATGGCTACACCTTC.

This clone was seen a few times. This rearrangement joins TRBV27 to TRBJ2-1; D gene ambiguous. Trimming shortened V by 6 bases and J by 8 bases, and 14 bases separated the two germline ends. This CDR3 is 13 amino acids long. The germline V gene encodes CDR1 MNHEY and CDR2 SMNVEV (reference sequence). The CDR3 loop reads CASRGYGGYEQFF. The CDR3 DNA follows: TGTGCCAGCAGGGGTTACGGTGGCTATGAGCAGTTCTTC.

This chain links TRBV5-4 with TRBJ2-1; 7 bases line up with TRBD1. The CDR3 has 16 amino acids. J was trimmed by 0 bases and V by 7 bases; bases with no gene match: 10. Germline V lookup: CDR1 SGHNT, CDR2 YYREEE (reference sequence). This chain's CDR3 is CASSHDPGGSYNEQFF. The CDR3 coding sequence is TGTGCCAGCTCCCATGATCCAGGGGGCTCCTACAATGAGCAGTTCTTC. Full variable domain (remainder filled in from reference TRBV5-4 and TRBJ2-1): ETGVTQSPTHLIKTRGQQVTLRCSSQSGHNTVSWYQQALGQGPQFIFQYYREEENGRGNFPPRFSGLQFPNYSSELNVNALELDDSALYLCASSHDPGGSYNEQFFGPGTRLTVL.

V usage is TRBV28 and J usage is TRBJ1-2; D gene uncertain. Germline V CDR1 and CDR2: MDHEN, SYDVKM. This CDR3 contains 16 residues. V was pared by 5 bases and J by 4 bases, with 20 bases between. As DNA, the CDR3 is TGTGCCAGCAGTAACCCCCCCATCGGGGTGGGCTATGGCTACACCTTC. Residues: CASSNPPIGVGYGYTF.

V gene TRBV18 combines with J gene TRBJ2-7; 7 bases agree with TRBD2. CDR1 and CDR2 from the germline V gene are KGHSH and LQKENI. The V gene end was trimmed by 0 bases and the J gene end by 2 bases; junction bases not matched to a gene: 13. This CDR3 has 18 amino acids. The chain's CDR3 is CASSPPVQASGGTYEQYF. CDR3 in DNA: TGTGCCAGCTCACCACCGGTTCAGGCTAGCGGTGGAACCTACGAGCAGTACTTC.

V usage is TRBV28 and J usage is TRBJ1-6, with a tentative D call TRBD1 (6 bases). The CDR3 length is 14 residues. Germline V lookup: CDR1 MDHEN, CDR2 SYDVKM. V was pared by 2 bases and J by 10 bases, with 12 bases between. CDR3 sequence: CASSLPRGGSPLHF. CDR3 nucleotides: TGTGCCAGCAGTTTACCCAGGGGCGGCTCACCCCTCCACTTT.

This chain links TRBV27 with TRBJ2-1; possibly TRBD1 for D (7 bases). Germline V lookup: CDR1 MNHEY, CDR2 SMNVEV (reference sequence). This CDR3 comprises 15 residues. V was pared by 6 bases and J by 3 bases, with 15 bases between. In nucleotides, the CDR3 is TGTGCCAGCAGCGTCAGGGGGGCCCGCTACAATGAGCAGTTCTTC. The encoded protein is CASSVRGARYNEQFF.

The sample holds one count of this clone. This chain uses TRBV30 with TRBJ1-4; D uncertain. CDR1 is GTSNPN and CDR2 is SVGIG in the germline V gene (reference sequence). The CDR3 runs 13 residues. V was trimmed by 8 bases and J by 8 bases, leaving 18 bases between them. The CDR3, as DNA: TGTGCCAGCCACGGGGTCGGAGGCGAAAAACTGTTTTTT. Residues: CASHGVGGEKLFF.

V usage is TRBV9 and J usage is TRBJ2-2; TRBD2 matches at 11 bases. The CDR3 is 16 residues long. V dropped 4 bases and J dropped 3; count of bases not matched to a gene: 5. Per the germline V gene, CDR1 is SGDLS and CDR2 is YYNGEE. Written as DNA, the CDR3 is TGTGCCAGCAGCACCGGGACTAGCGGTTACACCGGGGAGCTGTTTTTT. Its protein is CASSTGTSGYTGELFF.

The V gene is TRBV28, the J gene TRBJ1-2, with 7 nucleotides matching TRBD1. The J segment lost 2 bases and the V segment lost 0 bases, leaving 3 bases of the junction unmatched. In germline, CDR1 is MDHEN, CDR2 SYDVKM. The CDR3 has 15 residues. Here the CDR3 reads CASSLWGTANYGYTF. In nucleotides, the CDR3 is TGTGCCAGCAGTTTATGGGGGACAGCAAACTATGGCTACACCTTC.

V and J are TRBV6-5 and TRBJ1-1; 7 bases are shared with TRBD1. The CDR3 totals 15 residues. Trimming at V came to 5 bases and at J to 1 base, leaving 7 bases not matched to a gene. Germline CDR1 MNHEY, CDR2 SVGAGI. The CDR3 bases are TGTGCCAGCAGTGCCTCAGGACAGGCGAACACTGAAGCTTTCTTT. This encodes CASSASGQANTEAFF.